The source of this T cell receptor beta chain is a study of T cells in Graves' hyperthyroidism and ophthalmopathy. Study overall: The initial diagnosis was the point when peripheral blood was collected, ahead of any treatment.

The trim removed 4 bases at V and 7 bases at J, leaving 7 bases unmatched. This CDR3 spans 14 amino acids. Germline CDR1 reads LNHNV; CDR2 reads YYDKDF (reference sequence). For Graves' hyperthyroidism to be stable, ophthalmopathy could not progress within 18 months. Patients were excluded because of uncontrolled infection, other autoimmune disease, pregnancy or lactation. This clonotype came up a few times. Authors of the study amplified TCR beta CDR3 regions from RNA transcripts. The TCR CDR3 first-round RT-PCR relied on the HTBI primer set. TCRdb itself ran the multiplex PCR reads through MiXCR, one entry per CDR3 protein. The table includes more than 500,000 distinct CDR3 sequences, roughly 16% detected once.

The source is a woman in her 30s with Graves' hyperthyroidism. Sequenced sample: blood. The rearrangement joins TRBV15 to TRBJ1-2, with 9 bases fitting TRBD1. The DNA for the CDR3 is TGTGCCACCAGCACGGACAGGGGACCGCGTGGCTACACCTTC. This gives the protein CATSTDRGPRGYTF.